This T cell receptor beta chain is drawn from a study of beta chain features in type 1 diabetes. The authors reverse transcribed all of the isolated RNA, so sequencing captured expressed TCRB transcripts. Only in-frame clones appear in the TCRdb table, and some are missing; sequencing was by immunoSEQ multiplex PCR. This table has more than 140,000 clones, around a tenth appearing once. CDR1 and CDR2 from the germline V gene are SQVTM and ANQGSEA. The CDR3 sequence is 13 residues long. The V end lost 6 bases, the J end lost 5 bases, and 16 bases lay between the germline ends. The rearrangement uses TRBV29-1 and TRBJ2-5; D is possibly TRBD2 (7 bases). The specimen was central memory CD4+ T cells from blood. The origin of this receptor is a woman aged 40 to 50 in good health. The CDR3 region has the DNA TGCAGCGTCCCCGGGGGGCGGCGGGAGACCCAGTACTTC. This gives the protein CSVPGGRRETQYF.